This TCR beta chain was sequenced for a study of CD8+ T cells in alopecia areata. Study context: Tofacitinib was taken orally by treated patients, and the dose was 5 to 10 mg twice daily. The share of scalp area affected provided the severity score for treated patients.

In the case of this clone: The antigen remains unidentified.

Germline CDR1 and CDR2: MGHDK and SYGVNS. This CDR3 contains 16 residues. V lost 3 bases and J lost 6; bases outside the gene matches: 12. Treatment defined: oral pan-JAK inhibitor, 5-10 mg twice daily. Researchers took lesional scalp punch biopsies and peripheral blood from people who were alopecia areata patients. Study outcomes and limitations: Scalp sequencing also captures normal skin's resident alphabeta T cells.

In each case, RNA was isolated and then reverse transcribed into cDNA as the sequencing template. Assay: immunoSEQ multiplex PCR; the TCRdb copy retains only in-frame clones and omits some. The sample yields fewer than 250,000 clones, around 60% seen once. V and J are TRBV25-1 and TRBJ2-3; 7 nucleotides match TRBD2. The material sequenced was CD4+ T cells sorted from blood, taken at week 4, from a patient treated with tofacitinib. The sequence came from a human donor with alopecia areata. The CDR3 sequence is CASSDGSSGIGDTQYF. DNA of the CDR3: TGTGCCAGCAGTGACGGATCAAGCGGGATTGGGGATACGCAGTATTTT.